A selection of T cell receptor beta chains follows, all from one sample in a study of response to subunit inactivated influenza vaccine. Each CDR3 protein is one row after TCRdb ran MiXCR on the RT-PCR reads. The profile covers 800,000 to 1,000,000 distinct CDR3 sequences, with 20% to 25% appearing a single time and roughly 10% taken by the ten largest. The sequences come from PBMCs from blood, collected 5 days after vaccination. These receptor sequences come from a middle-aged man who received an inactivated influenza vaccine. Both conserved end residues are part of each CDR3. Each record gives: CDR3 DNA, CDR3 protein, clone size, D gene, V gene, J gene. D genes are given only for firm matches. Some rows have no size entry. The others give once, few or many, or a class for an expanded clone.

TGTGCCAGCGTCCCCCTCGGAGCGGGGTTTAACAATGAGCAGTTCTTC	CASVPLGAGFNNEQFF	-	TRBD2	TRBV6-1	TRBJ2-1
TGTGCCAGCTCCCTGAAAGTGGAGGAGACCCAGTACTTC	CASSLKVEETQYF	few	-	TRBV18	TRBJ2-5
TGCAGTGCTATCCGGGATGCATCCTACGAGCAGTACTTC	CSAIRDASYEQYF	-	-	TRBV20-1	TRBJ2-7
TGTGCCGCAGGGGCACGTTCCTACGAGCAGTACTTC	CAAGARSYEQYF	-	-	TRBV3-1	TRBJ2-7
TGTGCCAGCAGCTTCTCGGGGAATGGTGAGGAAGTTTTCTTT	CASSFSGNGEEVFF	few	-	TRBV5-4	TRBJ1-1
TGTGCCAGCAGCTTGGGACAGGGTATTTCCCACGAGCAGTACTTC	CASSLGQGISHEQYF	-	TRBD1	TRBV6-1	TRBJ2-7
TGCAGTGCTAGAGATCCCAGGGGGCCTGAAGCTTTCTTT	CSARDPRGPEAFF	-	TRBD1	TRBV20-1	TRBJ1-1
TGTGCCAGCAGGCGAACCGGGACAGGAATAAATCAGCCCCAGCATTTT	CASRRTGTGINQPQHF	few	TRBD1	TRBV6-1	TRBJ1-5
TGCGCCAGCAGCCTCCGTGACTTGGGCGGGACAGGGAGGAATGAGCAGTTCTTC	CASSLRDLGGTGRNEQFF	few	TRBD1	TRBV5-1	TRBJ2-1
TGTGCCAGCAGCTTAGGCCGAGCAGCGACAGGGAACACCGGGGAGCTGTTTTTT	CASSLGRAATGNTGELFF	-	-	TRBV11-1	TRBJ2-2
TGTGCCAGCATCTTGGGCTGGACTAACCCTGACGAGCAGTACTTC	CASILGWTNPDEQYF	-	-	TRBV21-1	TRBJ2-7
TGCAGTGCTAACCCGAGCTACGAGCAGTACTTC	CSANPSYEQYF	-	-	TRBV20-1	TRBJ2-7
TGCGCCAGCAGCCCAACCCGGGGACAGGGAGGGAAGGATGGCTACACCTTC	CASSPTRGQGGKDGYTF	-	TRBD1	TRBV4-1	TRBJ1-2
TGCAGTGCTTCCCAAGGGACAGGGTGGGAAAAACTGTTTTTT	CSASQGTGWEKLFF	-	TRBD1	TRBV20-1	TRBJ1-4
TGTGCCAGCAGCTTAGCGCTGACTAGCACACAGAATGAGCAGTTCTTC	CASSLALTSTQNEQFF	-	TRBD2	TRBV7-2	TRBJ2-1
TGCGCCAGCAGCCAAGATGTGACTAGCACCTACGAGCAGTACTTC	CASSQDVTSTYEQYF	few	TRBD2	TRBV4-1	TRBJ2-7
TGTGCCAGCAGCTTGGGGGATTTACAAGAGACCCAGTACTTC	CASSLGDLQETQYF	few	-	TRBV5-6	TRBJ2-5
TGTGCCAGCAGTCCCGTGGTTAACTATGGCTACACCTTC	CASSPVVNYGYTF	-	-	TRBV12-3/TRBV12-4	TRBJ1-2
TGCGCCAGCAGCCTGTCAGCAGGGAAGGTGTTCTTC	CASSLSAGKVFF	-	-	TRBV5-1	TRBJ2-1
TGTGCCAGCAGCTTTGTTGTCAGGGTGAACTATGGCTACACCTTC	CASSFVVRVNYGYTF	-	-	TRBV12-1	TRBJ1-2
TGTGCCAGCAGCCAGCCCTCCCGGGACAGGGAGGTCAATGAGCAGTTCTTC	CASSQPSRDREVNEQFF	once	TRBD1	TRBV7-9	TRBJ2-1
TGTGCCAGTAGTATAGGAGCGGGACCCTACGAGCAGTACTTC	CASSIGAGPYEQYF	few	TRBD2	TRBV19	TRBJ2-7
TGCGCCAGCAGCCAAGATCCCCCGGGGGCAGGGAGAGGTGAGCAGTTCTTC	CASSQDPPGAGRGEQFF	-	-	TRBV4-1	TRBJ2-1
TGCGCCAGCAGCCTTGACATTAGCACAGATACGCAGTATTTT	CASSLDISTDTQYF	few	-	TRBV5-1	TRBJ2-3
TGTGCCAGCAGTCCGGGGACGACGTGGGATACGCAGTATTTT	CASSPGTTWDTQYF	-	-	TRBV6-1	TRBJ2-3
TGTGCCAGCAGTAAACCTTACTATACGCAGTATTTT	CASSKPYYTQYF	few	-	TRBV12-3/TRBV12-4	TRBJ2-3
TGTGCCAGCAGACAACCCGGGGGGGGGCCCTACAATGAGCAGTTCTTC	CASRQPGGGPYNEQFF	few	TRBD2	TRBV13	TRBJ2-1
TGTGCCAGCAGCTTTGGGGCCTTAAGCACAGATACGCAGTATTTT	CASSFGALSTDTQYF	few	-	TRBV5-5	TRBJ2-3
TGTGCCAGCAGTACTAGTCCAGACTCCTACAATGAGCAGTTCTTC	CASSTSPDSYNEQFF	-	-	TRBV6-2/TRBV6-3	TRBJ2-1
TGTGCCAGCAGGCCGGGACTAGCGGGGGTTCCACAGCAGTACTTC	CASRPGLAGVPQQYF	-	TRBD2	TRBV7-9	TRBJ2-7
TGTGCCAGCAGTCACGGACAGGGAATTAGCAATCAGCCCCAGCATTTT	CASSHGQGISNQPQHF	few	TRBD1	TRBV12-3/TRBV12-4	TRBJ1-5
TGTGCCACCAGCAGAGAACTTAGCACAGATACGCAGTATTTT	CATSRELSTDTQYF	few	-	TRBV15	TRBJ2-3
TGCAGCGTTGCCAAAATAGCCGGAGAGACCCAGTACTTC	CSVAKIAGETQYF	-	-	TRBV29-1	TRBJ2-5
TGTGCCAGCAGCTTGCTTAGCGGGGGTAGGCCCGGGGAGCTGTTTTTT	CASSLLSGGRPGELFF	few	TRBD2	TRBV7-6	TRBJ2-2
TGTGCCAGCAGCTTAGCGCAACGATCCGAGGGAAATGAGCAGTTCTTC	CASSLAQRSEGNEQFF	few	-	TRBV7-2	TRBJ2-1
TGTGCCAGCAGTTACTCGGGCATGAGCACAGATACGCAGTATTTT	CASSYSGMSTDTQYF	few	-	TRBV6-5	TRBJ2-3
TGCAGTGCTAGAGTTTCAGGGGGCTTCGCGAACACCGGGGAGCTGTTTTTT	CSARVSGGFANTGELFF	-	TRBD1	TRBV20-1	TRBJ2-2
TGTGCCAGCAGCTTAGGACACCATACCTACAATGAGCAGTTCTTC	CASSLGHHTYNEQFF	-	-	TRBV13	TRBJ2-1
TGTGCCAGCAGTCTCAGCGGGGGCCCCTTCGACGAGCAGTACTTC	CASSLSGGPFDEQYF	-	TRBD2	TRBV25-1	TRBJ2-7
TGTGCCAGCAGTTATGGTTTGGGAAGTAACTATGGCTACACCTTC	CASSYGLGSNYGYTF	-	-	TRBV6-5	TRBJ1-2
TGTGCCAGCAGTGCCTCAAGGATATACAATGAGCAGTTCTTC	CASSASRIYNEQFF	many	-	TRBV12-3/TRBV12-4	TRBJ2-1
TGTGCCAGCAGCTTAGTTAGGTCGGGCGGTTCCTACGAGCAGTACTTC	CASSLVRSGGSYEQYF	few	-	TRBV11-2	TRBJ2-7
TGTGCCAGCAGCGAATCGGGGACAGGGTATGGCTACACCTTC	CASSESGTGYGYTF	-	TRBD1	TRBV7-9	TRBJ1-2
TGTGCCAGCAGCCACCCCGGGGGGGGCGAGCAGTACTTC	CASSHPGGGEQYF	-	TRBD2	TRBV14	TRBJ2-7
TGTGCCAGCACCGCGGGACATAACACAGATACGCAGTATTTT	CASTAGHNTDTQYF	few	-	TRBV6-1	TRBJ2-3
TGTGCCAGCTACCTAGCGGGACGAGGAACAGATACGCAGTATTTT	CASYLAGRGTDTQYF	few	TRBD2	TRBV7-6	TRBJ2-3
TGCAGCGCCGCGAACCGGGGAACTCTCGAGCAGTACTTC	CSAANRGTLEQYF	few	-	TRBV29-1	TRBJ2-7
TGTGCCAGCAGTTTACGCGGGAAGTACGAGCAGTACTTC	CASSLRGKYEQYF	-	-	TRBV12-3/TRBV12-4	TRBJ2-7
TGCGCCAGCAGGTCCGTAGGGTACACTGAAGCTTTCTTT	CASRSVGYTEAFF	-	-	TRBV5-1	TRBJ1-1